These T cell receptor beta chains were read from a single sample in a study of shared clonotypes between healthy human individuals. Clones were sequenced by immunoSEQ multiplex PCR, and TCRdb holds only the in-frame ones, with some missing. Here the sample spans about 2.1 million clones, about 94% being singletons. Material for sequencing was naive CD8+ T cells from PBMCs. Receptors were obtained from a man aged 18 to 29 in good health. Some clones in this sample may be carry-over from other donors' samples. CDR3s include the opening cysteine and the closing phenylalanine or tryptophan. D genes are given only for firm matches. Rows may omit the clone size; those that give it use once, few, many or a size class.

clone size: NA; V gene: TRBV19; D gene: NA; J gene: TRBJ2-1; CDR3 DNA: TGTGCCAGTAGTCCTAGGGGCATGGGGCAGTTCTTC; CDR3 protein: CASSPRGMGQFF
clone size: NA; V gene: TRBV4-1; D gene: NA; J gene: TRBJ2-2; CDR3 DNA: TGCGCCAGCAGCCAAGGGTACACCGGGGAGCTGTTTTTT; CDR3 protein: CASSQGYTGELFF
clone size: NA; V gene: TRBV13; D gene: NA; J gene: TRBJ1-4; CDR3 DNA: TGTGCCAGCAGCGAGGGGAGGCCCGCAGGGAGGGCTAATGAAAAACTGTTTTTT; CDR3 protein: CASSEGRPAGRANEKLFF
clone size: once; V gene: TRBV28; D gene: NA; J gene: TRBJ2-7; CDR3 DNA: TGTGCCAGCTCGGATGGGACTCGGCAGTTCTACGAGCAGTACTTC; CDR3 protein: CASSDGTRQFYEQYF
clone size: NA; V gene: TRBV7-9; D gene: TRBD2; J gene: TRBJ2-3; CDR3 DNA: TGTGCCAGCAGGGGGGCTAGCGGGAGGCAGAGAGATACGCAGTATTTT; CDR3 protein: CASRGASGRQRDTQYF
clone size: once; V gene: TRBV4-3; D gene: NA; J gene: TRBJ2-7; CDR3 DNA: TGCGCCAGCAGCGTACAGGGTGGCTCCTACGAGCAGTACTTC; CDR3 protein: CASSVQGGSYEQYF
clone size: NA; V gene: TRBV5-1; D gene: NA; J gene: TRBJ1-2; CDR3 DNA: TGCGCCAGCAGCTTCCATAGGGCTGGCTACACCTTC; CDR3 protein: CASSFHRAGYTF
clone size: NA; V gene: TRBV27; D gene: TRBD1; J gene: TRBJ2-1; CDR3 DNA: TGTGCCAGCAGTCCACCTCGGACAGGGTTGAACAATGAGCAGTTCTTC; CDR3 protein: CASSPPRTGLNNEQFF
clone size: NA; V gene: TRBV27; D gene: NA; J gene: TRBJ2-5; CDR3 DNA: TGTGCCAGCAGTTTTGCCGTCCCAAGTGGTAGGCGAGAGACCCAGTACTTC; CDR3 protein: CASSFAVPSGRRETQYF
clone size: NA; V gene: TRBV29-1; D gene: NA; J gene: TRBJ1-2; CDR3 DNA: TGCAGCGTTGAAGGTCCAATACAGCGTAACTATGGCTACACCTTC; CDR3 protein: CSVEGPIQRNYGYTF
clone size: NA; V gene: TRBV27; D gene: NA; J gene: TRBJ2-2; CDR3 DNA: TGTGCCAGCAGTCTGGGACTCCGGATGACCGGGGAGCTGTTTTTT; CDR3 protein: CASSLGLRMTGELFF
clone size: NA; V gene: TRBV5-1; D gene: TRBD1; J gene: TRBJ2-2; CDR3 DNA: TGCGCCAGCAAACAGGGGCAACTCACCGGGGAGCTGTTTTTT; CDR3 protein: CASKQGQLTGELFF
clone size: NA; V gene: TRBV9; D gene: NA; J gene: TRBJ1-2; CDR3 DNA: TGTGCCAGCAGCTCCATGGGGGAGAACTATGGCTACACCTTC; CDR3 protein: CASSSMGENYGYTF
clone size: NA; V gene: TRBV28; D gene: NA; J gene: TRBJ2-3; CDR3 DNA: TGTGCCAGCAGGGGAAAAGTTCAAAAGCAGGCAGATACGCAGTATTTT; CDR3 protein: CASRGKVQKQADTQYF
clone size: NA; V gene: TRBV7-9; D gene: TRBD1; J gene: TRBJ2-7; CDR3 DNA: TGTGCCAGCAGCTCTATGGGGGGGACAGGGCCCGAGCAGTACTTC; CDR3 protein: CASSSMGGTGPEQYF
clone size: NA; V gene: TRBV15; D gene: NA; J gene: TRBJ2-7; CDR3 DNA: TGTGCCACCAGCAGAGGGGGCGGAGCACCCTACGAGCAGTACTTC; CDR3 protein: CATSRGGGAPYEQYF
clone size: NA; V gene: TRBV10-1; D gene: NA; J gene: TRBJ2-1; CDR3 DNA: TGCGCCAGCAGTGAGTCGGGTAGCGGAGCTGGTGAGCAGTTCTTC; CDR3 protein: CASSESGSGAGEQFF
clone size: NA; V gene: TRBV9; D gene: NA; J gene: TRBJ1-1; CDR3 DNA: TGTGCCAGCAGCGCAGGGTCGGTATCTTTCTTT; CDR3 protein: CASSAGSVSFF
clone size: NA; V gene: TRBV15; D gene: NA; J gene: TRBJ1-1; CDR3 DNA: TGTGCCACCAGCAGAGATGCCGGGGGCATTGAAGCTTTCTTT; CDR3 protein: CATSRDAGGIEAFF
clone size: once; V gene: TRBV5-1; D gene: TRBD1; J gene: TRBJ2-5; CDR3 DNA: TGCGCCAGCAGCACGGGACAGGGGGCAGAGACCCAGTACTTC; CDR3 protein: CASSTGQGAETQYF
clone size: NA; V gene: TRBV27; D gene: TRBD2; J gene: TRBJ2-1; CDR3 DNA: TGTGCCAGCAGTTCCACTAGCGGTCCCTACAATGAGCAGTTCTTC; CDR3 protein: CASSSTSGPYNEQFF
clone size: NA; V gene: TRBV29-1; D gene: NA; J gene: TRBJ1-2; CDR3 DNA: TGCAGCGTTGTGGGTCTCCTCGACCACTATGGCTACACCTTC; CDR3 protein: CSVVGLLDHYGYTF
clone size: NA; V gene: TRBV19; D gene: NA; J gene: TRBJ2-7; CDR3 DNA: TGTGCCGCGGGACCGCCCCACGGGCAGTACTTC; CDR3 protein: CAAGPPHGQYF
clone size: NA; V gene: TRBV5-6; D gene: TRBD1; J gene: TRBJ1-6; CDR3 DNA: TGTGCCAGCAGCGGGAACCGGGACAGAGACCTCTCCTATAATTCACCCCTCCACTTT; CDR3 protein: CASSGNRDRDLSYNSPLHF
clone size: NA; V gene: TRBV5-5; D gene: TRBD2; J gene: TRBJ2-7; CDR3 DNA: TGTGCCAGCAGCTTAGCGGGAGAAGGCTACGAGCAGTACTTC; CDR3 protein: CASSLAGEGYEQYF
clone size: NA; V gene: TRBV11-3; D gene: TRBD1; J gene: TRBJ1-1; CDR3 DNA: TGTGCCAGCAGCCCCAGGGGGGGTGGCACTGAAGCTTTCTTT; CDR3 protein: CASSPRGGGTEAFF
clone size: NA; V gene: TRBV27; D gene: TRBD1; J gene: TRBJ1-4; CDR3 DNA: TGTGCCAGCAGACGACCGGGACAGGAGAATGAAAAACTGTTTTTT; CDR3 protein: CASRRPGQENEKLFF
clone size: NA; V gene: TRBV4-3; D gene: NA; J gene: TRBJ1-1; CDR3 DNA: TGCGCCAGCAGCCAAGATCGTCGGCCGATGAACACTGAAGCTTTCTTT; CDR3 protein: CASSQDRRPMNTEAFF
clone size: NA; V gene: TRBV7-2; D gene: NA; J gene: TRBJ1-2; CDR3 DNA: TGTGCCATCCAAGTGAAGGGCTATGGCTACACCTTC; CDR3 protein: CAIQVKGYGYTF
clone size: NA; V gene: TRBV21-1; D gene: NA; J gene: TRBJ1-5; CDR3 DNA: TGTGCCAGCAGCAAAGAGGGGGGGCGCAGGCAGCCCCAGCATTTT; CDR3 protein: CASSKEGGRRQPQHF
clone size: NA; V gene: TRBV4-1; D gene: NA; J gene: TRBJ2-3; CDR3 DNA: TGCGCCAGCAGCCCGCATATCCCAGGGGGCACAGATACGCAGTATTTT; CDR3 protein: CASSPHIPGGTDTQYF
clone size: NA; V gene: TRBV9; D gene: NA; J gene: TRBJ1-2; CDR3 DNA: TGTGCCAGCAGTCCCGGGGGGGGCGACTATGGCTACACCTTC; CDR3 protein: CASSPGGGDYGYTF
clone size: NA; V gene: TRBV9; D gene: NA; J gene: TRBJ2-7; CDR3 DNA: TGTGCCAGCAGCATGGGGGACATTGTCTACGAGCAGTACTTC; CDR3 protein: CASSMGDIVYEQYF
clone size: NA; V gene: TRBV29-1; D gene: TRBD2; J gene: TRBJ2-5; CDR3 DNA: TGCAGCGTACTTACTCTCAGGACTAGCCAAGAGACCCAGTACTTC; CDR3 protein: CSVLTLRTSQETQYF
clone size: NA; V gene: TRBV6-5; D gene: TRBD1; J gene: TRBJ1-1; CDR3 DNA: TGTGCCAGCAGTTACTCGAGTCTCAGGGGGAAAGCTTTCTTT; CDR3 protein: CASSYSSLRGKAFF
clone size: NA; V gene: TRBV4-1; D gene: TRBD2; J gene: TRBJ2-7; CDR3 DNA: TGCGCCAGCAGCCAACATACTAGCGGGACCTACGAGCAGTACTTC; CDR3 protein: CASSQHTSGTYEQYF
clone size: NA; V gene: TRBV9; D gene: NA; J gene: TRBJ2-3; CDR3 DNA: TGTGCCAGCAGCGTAATAGCGTCCTTAGGCACAGATACGCAGTATTTT; CDR3 protein: CASSVIASLGTDTQYF
clone size: NA; V gene: TRBV19; D gene: TRBD2; J gene: TRBJ2-1; CDR3 DNA: TGTGCCAGTAGTAGTTCGGGACTAGCGGGAAATGAGCAGTTCTTC; CDR3 protein: CASSSSGLAGNEQFF
clone size: NA; V gene: TRBV6-1; D gene: NA; J gene: TRBJ2-7; CDR3 DNA: TGTGCCAGCAGTGGGGGAAGAGGGTGGTTCGAGCAGTACTTC; CDR3 protein: CASSGGRGWFEQYF
clone size: once; V gene: TRBV9; D gene: TRBD1; J gene: TRBJ1-4; CDR3 DNA: TGTGCCAGCAGCGGCCCTAGGGGGCCCAATGAAAAACTGTTTTTT; CDR3 protein: CASSGPRGPNEKLFF
clone size: NA; V gene: TRBV13; D gene: NA; J gene: TRBJ1-4; CDR3 DNA: TGTGCCAGCAGCTTAGGAGGGGGGAGTGAAAAACTGTTTTTT; CDR3 protein: CASSLGGGSEKLFF
clone size: NA; V gene: TRBV7-2; D gene: TRBD1; J gene: TRBJ2-7; CDR3 DNA: TGTGCCAGCAGCCCCGGGACAGCCATCGAGCAGTACTTC; CDR3 protein: CASSPGTAIEQYF
clone size: NA; V gene: TRBV7-2; D gene: NA; J gene: TRBJ2-1; CDR3 DNA: TGTGCCAGCAGCTTAGCGGGACTCCTTCCCTACAATGAGCAGTTCTTC; CDR3 protein: CASSLAGLLPYNEQFF
clone size: NA; V gene: TRBV25-1; D gene: TRBD1; J gene: TRBJ1-2; CDR3 DNA: TGTGCCAGCAGTGCCGCCGGGACAGGGACCCCTAACTATGGCTACACCTTC; CDR3 protein: CASSAAGTGTPNYGYTF
clone size: NA; V gene: TRBV13; D gene: NA; J gene: TRBJ2-3; CDR3 DNA: TGTGCCAGCAGCTCACGGGTCACAGGCCCAGATACGCAGTATTTT; CDR3 protein: CASSSRVTGPDTQYF
clone size: NA; V gene: TRBV4-1; D gene: NA; J gene: TRBJ1-2; CDR3 DNA: TGCGCCAGCAGCCAGCCGGGACTGAGAGTGGGCTACACCTTC; CDR3 protein: CASSQPGLRVGYTF